The 27 T cell receptor beta chains listed next were all sequenced from one sample in a study of OX40 agonist ivuxolimab in advanced cancers. Sequencing used immunoSEQ multiplex PCR; TCRdb keeps in-frame clones, though not all of them. The sample records some 59,000 clones, 82% being singletons. The sample consisted of CD4+ or CD8+ T cells sorted from blood, taken in a trial of the OX40 agonist ivuxolimab. These receptors all stem from an adult with an advanced solid tumor such as melanoma, head and neck, liver or kidney cancer.

This sequence joins TRBV18 and TRBJ1-1; perhaps TRBD1 as D (6 bases). V was trimmed by 5 bases and J by 1 base, leaving 11 bases between them. This CDR3 region has 14 residues. Germline V gene lookup returns CDR1 KGHSH and CDR2 LQKENI. This CDR3 reads CASSSGGGNTEAFF. In DNA form, the CDR3 reads TGTGCCAGCTCATCAGGAGGGGGGAACACTGAAGCTTTCTTT.

This clone was found a few times. The chain uses TRBV30 and TRBJ1-2; D is unresolved. This CDR3 contains 13 residues. V shed 1 base and J shed 3 bases, with 9 bases lying between them. Germline V gene data show CDR1 as GTSNPN and CDR2 as SVGIG (reference sequence). The CDR3 nucleotides read TGTGCCTGGAGTGGTAGGGTGGACTATGGCTACACCTTC. Translated, it gives CAWSGRVDYGYTF.

The rearrangement uses TRBV5-6 and TRBJ1-3; D is uncertain. The CDR3 extends over 15 amino acids. The V and J ends lost 0 bases and 2 bases respectively, with 9 bases between them. The germline CDR1 and CDR2 sequences are SGHDT and YYEEEE. The DNA for the CDR3 is TGTGCCAGCAGCTTGGAACGGACTGCTGGAAACACCATATATTTT. This codes for CASSLERTAGNTIYF.

The CDR3 DNA is TGTGCCAGCAGCTTGGCCGTGAGGCTTAACACTGAAGCTTTCTTT. Encoded protein: CASSLAVRLNTEAFF. The rearrangement uses TRBV5-8 and TRBJ1-1, with D uncertain. V was cut by 0 bases and J by 2 bases, with 11 bases left in between. The germline gives CDR1 SGHTS, CDR2 YDEGEE. The CDR3 spans 15 residues.

The chain uses TRBV9 and TRBJ2-1, with D unclear. The ends were cut back, 4 bases at V and 4 bases at J, with 15 bases in the middle. Germline CDR1 and CDR2: SGDLS and YYNGEE. The CDR3 runs 15 residues. The CDR3 sequence: CASSPPPGPYNEQFF. DNA for the CDR3: TGTGCCAGCAGCCCCCCCCCTGGCCCTTACAATGAGCAGTTCTTC. The full variable domain, rest sourced from reference TRBV9 and TRBJ2-1, is DSGVTQTPKHLITATGQRVTLRCSPRSGDLSVYWYQQSLDQGLQFLIQYYNGEERAKGNILERFSAQQFPDLHSELNLSSLELGDSALYFCASSPPPGPYNEQFFGPGTRLTVL.

The chain is built from TRBV21-1 and TRBJ1-1. TRBV21-1 corresponds to a pseudogene. CDR3 size: 15 residues. CDR3 DNA sequence: TGTGCCAGCAGCAAAGCGGGGGGGCTGAACACTGAAGCTTTCTTT. It codes for CASSKAGGLNTEAFF.

This rearrangement joins TRBV6-6 to TRBJ1-2; TRBD1 might be the D (6 bases). Trimming shortened V by 8 bases and J by 5 bases, and 15 bases separated the two germline ends. The CDR3 length is 13 residues. Germline lookup yields CDR1 MNHNY and CDR2 SVGAGI (reference sequence). The CDR3 is CASRPGTSYGYTF. The CDR3 coding sequence is TGTGCCAGCCGACCCGGGACATCTTATGGCTACACCTTC.

This rearrangement joins TRBV15 to TRBJ1-1; TRBD1 agrees at 9 bases. Germline CDR1 reads LNHNV; CDR2 reads YYDKDF (reference sequence). The CDR3 runs to 17 residues. The V segment lost 1 base and the J segment 5 bases; nucleotides outside the gene matches: 11. The CDR3 region is CATSRGGVKGQGTEAFF. The CDR3 coding sequence is TGTGCCACCAGCAGAGGGGGGGTAAAGGGACAGGGTACTGAAGCTTTCTTT. The variable domain in full, completed from reference TRBV15 and TRBJ1-1, reads DAMVIQNPRYQVTQFGKPVTLSCSQTLNHNVMYWYQQKSSQAPKLLFHYYDKDFNNEADTPDNFQSRRPNTSFCFLDIRSPGLGDTAMYLCATSRGGVKGQGTEAFFGQGTRLTVV.

J is TRBJ2-4 and V is TRBV5-4; either TRBD1 or TRBD2 may fit D (5 bases each). This CDR3 has 15 residues. Germline-derived CDR1 and CDR2 are SGHNT and YYREEE (reference sequence). The V end lost 3 bases, the J end lost 0 bases, and 10 bases lay between the germline ends. The DNA of the CDR3 is TGTGCCAGCAGCTCCCGGGACCGAGCCAAAAACATTCAGTACTTC. It specifies CASSSRDRAKNIQYF.

This rearrangement joins TRBV5-1 to TRBJ1-4, with TRBD1 matching over 8 bases. Germline assignment: CDR1 SGHRS and CDR2 YFSETQ. Trimming cost V 4 bases and J 4 bases; bases outside gene matches: 18. The CDR3 consists of 19 residues. CDR3 bases: TGCGCCAGCAGCCCCACTACTGGGAGCAGGGGGCGGGGTAATGAAAAACTGTTTTTT. It specifies CASSPTTGSRGRGNEKLFF.

CDR3 loop: CATSSTGRGLEQYF. CDR3 coding DNA: TGTGCCACCAGCTCGACGGGACGCGGTCTCGAGCAGTACTTC. The chain links TRBV15 to TRBJ2-7, with D possibly called TRBD1 or TRBD2 (5 bases each). This CDR3 contains 14 residues. The germline CDR1 and CDR2 sequences are LNHNV and YYDKDF (reference sequence). With 5 bases removed from V and 6 bases from J, the gap between germline ends came to 17 bases.

This rearrangement joins TRBV5-1 to TRBJ2-4; 16 bases line up with TRBD2. V lost 4 bases and J lost 8; bases outside the gene matches: 9. Germline-derived CDR1 and CDR2 are SGHRS and YFSETQ. The length of the CDR3 is 17 residues. DNA of the CDR3: TGCGCCAGCAGCCTAGGGACTAGCGGGAGGGCTTACGACATTCAGTACTTC. Residues: CASSLGTSGRAYDIQYF. Looking up the rest from reference TRBV5-1 and TRBJ2-4 gives the full variable domain: KAGVTQTPRYLIKTRGQQVTLSCSPISGHRSVSWYQQTPGQGLQFLFEYFSETQRNKGNFPGRFSGRQFSNSRSEMNVSTLELGDSALYLCASSLGTSGRAYDIQYFGAGTRLSVL.

The CDR3 DNA reads as TGTGCCAGCAGCTTCCTAGGGGGGGAAAGTTACAATGAGCAGTTCTTC. Translated: CASSFLGGESYNEQFF. The chain recombines TRBV7-8 with TRBJ2-1; a possible D gene is TRBD2 (7 bases). V dropped 3 bases and J dropped 4 bases, with 16 bases sitting between them. Germline loops: CDR1 SGHVS, CDR2 FQNEAQ. The CDR3 has 16 residues.

With regard to this clone: A read error may produce the germline difference seen at one junction end. This chain links TRBV7-9 with TRBJ2-7, with 8 bases that match TRBD1. Germline assignment: CDR1 SEHNR and CDR2 FQNEAQ (reference sequence). CDR3 length equals 15 residues. The CDR3 DNA reads as TGTGCCAGCAGCTTTCCCGGGACAGGCCTCTACGAACAGTACTTC. Amino acids: CASSFPGTGLYEQYF. Drawing the rest from reference TRBV7-9 and TRBJ2-7, the complete variable domain is DTGVSQNPRHKITKRGQNVTFRCDPISEHNRLYWYRQTLGQGPEFLTYFQNEAQLEKSRLLSDRFSAERPKGSFSTLEIQRTEQGDSAMYLCASSFPGTGLYEQYFGPGTRLTVT.

The chain recombines TRBV13 with TRBJ1-1; 7 bases fit TRBD1. With V trimmed by 6 bases and J by 2 bases, 9 bases remained unmatched. Germline-derived CDR1 and CDR2 are PRHDT and FYEKMQ (reference sequence). The CDR3 covers 15 residues. This CDR3 reads CASRLTGAANTEAFF. The CDR3 DNA follows: TGTGCCAGCAGACTCACAGGGGCGGCTAACACTGAAGCTTTCTTT.

The genes are TRBV5-4 and TRBJ1-5; 7 bases match TRBD1. The CDR3 is 15 residues long. Germline V gives CDR1 SGHNT, CDR2 YYREEE (reference sequence). After removal of 9 bases from V and 0 bases from J, the junction contained 9 bases not matched to a gene. Here the CDR3 reads CATSRGRNSNQPQHF. CDR3 DNA sequence: TGTGCCACCTCCAGGGGGAGAAATAGCAATCAGCCCCAGCATTTT.

The rearrangement links TRBV5-1 to TRBJ2-1; no definite D call. The V gene's germline CDR1 is SGHRS and CDR2 YFSETQ. V was cut by 0 bases and J by 0 bases, with 13 bases left in between. The CDR3 is 17 amino acids. In DNA form, the CDR3 reads TGCGCCAGCAGCTTGGTGGCTAGTCGAAGCTCCTACAATGAGCAGTTCTTC. Its translation: CASSLVASRSSYNEQFF.

This chain joins TRBV19 and TRBJ2-4; TRBD1 matches 9 bases. In germline, CDR1 is LNHDA, CDR2 SQIVND (reference sequence). The junction had 6 bases not matched to a gene; V was cut back by 2 bases and J by 4 bases. This CDR3 has 16 residues. The CDR3 DNA is TGTGCCAGTAGTATATCCTTAGGACAGGGGAAAAACATTCAGTACTTC. It translates to CASSISLGQGKNIQYF.

Worth noting for this clone: Mismatch with germline at one junction end may stem from a read error. V usage is TRBV28 and J usage is TRBJ2-3; 7 nucleotides align to TRBD1. The CDR3 contains 15 residues. The germline V gene encodes CDR1 MDHEN and CDR2 SYDVKM. In nucleotides, the CDR3 is TGTACCAGCAGACCCTATCGGACAGGCGCAGATACGCAGTATTTT. This translates into CTSRPYRTGADTQYF. The variable domain in full, with the rest retrieved from reference TRBV28 and TRBJ2-3, is DVKVTQSSRYLVKRTGEKVFLECVQDMDHENMFWYRQDPGLGLRLIYFSYDVKMKEKGDIPEGYSVSREKKERFSLILESASTNQTSMYLCTSRPYRTGADTQYFGPGTRLTVL.

The chain is built from TRBV7-2 and TRBJ2-5; D gene unclear. The CDR3 runs to 15 residues. CDR1 and CDR2 from the germline V gene are SGHTA and FQGNSA. V was trimmed by 1 base and J by 4 bases, leaving 13 bases between them. For the CDR3, the DNA is TGTGCCAGCAGCTTAGTAAGGGATAAAGCAGAGACCCAGTACTTC. Translating it yields CASSLVRDKAETQYF. Combining the CDR3 with reference TRBV7-2 and TRBJ2-5 gives the whole variable domain GAGVSQSPSNKVTEKGKDVELRCDPISGHTALYWYRQSLGQGLEFLIYFQGNSAPDKSGLPSDRFSAERTGGSVSTLTIQRTQQEDSAVYLCASSLVRDKAETQYFGPGTRLLVL.

This clone was seen more than once but under ten times. The chain recombines TRBV10-1 with TRBJ1-1, with D maybe TRBD1 (5 bases). Per the germline V gene, CDR1 is WNHNN and CDR2 is SYGVQD (reference sequence). V lost 7 bases and J lost 4, with 13 bases in between. CDR3 size: 13 residues. CDR3 amino acids: CASKGARGTEAFF. The CDR3 bases are TGCGCCAGCAAAGGGGCTCGGGGCACTGAAGCTTTCTTT.

This rearrangement joins TRBV7-6 to TRBJ1-1, with D possibly matching TRBD1 (6 bases). The germline V gene encodes CDR1 SGHVS and CDR2 FNYEAQ. V lost 3 bases, J lost 5 bases, and 10 bases lay in between. The CDR3 loop spans 13 amino acids. In DNA form, the CDR3 reads TGTGCCAGCAGCTTGAGAGGGGGGACTGAAGCTTTCTTT. Translated, it gives CASSLRGGTEAFF.

This clone was counted at least ten times. The V call is TRBV7-2, the J call TRBJ1-2; TRBD1 matches 9 bases. The V and J ends lost 5 bases and 8 bases, in that order; junction bases with no gene match: 9. This CDR3 is 14 amino acids long. Germline V lookup: CDR1 SGHTA, CDR2 FQGNSA. The CDR3 here is CASSPPRTGVGYTF. In nucleotides, the CDR3 is TGTGCCAGCAGCCCACCGCGGACAGGGGTAGGCTACACCTTC. The complete variable domain, with remaining parts taken from reference TRBV7-2 and TRBJ1-2, reads GAGVSQSPSNKVTEKGKDVELRCDPISGHTALYWYRQSLGQGLEFLIYFQGNSAPDKSGLPSDRFSAERTGGSVSTLTIQRTQQEDSAVYLCASSPPRTGVGYTFGSGTRLTVV.

The gene calls are TRBV5-1 and TRBJ2-7; 7 bases are shared with TRBD2. V lost 1 base to trimming and J lost 5 bases; unmatched junction nucleotides: 6. Looked up from germline, CDR1 is SGHRS and CDR2 is YFSETQ. The CDR3 contains 14 residues. The DNA for the CDR3 is TGCGCCAGCAGCTTGAGTGGGAGGGACGACGAGCAGTACTTC. Translated: CASSLSGRDDEQYF.

The V call is TRBV28, the J call TRBJ1-5; 8 bases are shared with TRBD1. The CDR3 is 16 residues long. Per the germline V gene, CDR1 is MDHEN and CDR2 is SYDVKM. The junction had 8 bases not matched to a gene; V was cut back by 5 bases and J by 2 bases. The CDR3: CASSPYGQGGNQPQHF. CDR3 in DNA: TGTGCCAGCAGTCCCTACGGACAGGGAGGCAATCAGCCCCAGCATTTT.

DNA for the CDR3: TGTGCCTGGAGTCCAGGGACTAGCGCCACAGATACGCAGTATTTT. It yields the protein CAWSPGTSATDTQYF. This chain links TRBV30 with TRBJ2-3; 10 bases fit TRBD2. In germline, CDR1 is GTSNPN, CDR2 SVGIG (reference sequence). The CDR3 runs 15 residues. Trimming took 2 bases from V and 2 from J; bases not matched to a gene: 4.

The chain is built from TRBV6-5 and TRBJ2-2; D gene unclear. The V end lost 6 bases, the J end lost 0 bases, and 11 bases lay between the germline ends. Per the germline V gene, CDR1 is MNHEY and CDR2 is SVGAGI. The CDR3 is made up of 15 amino acids. In DNA, the CDR3 is TGTGCCAGCAGGCCCAGTTTCGCGAACACCGGGGAGCTGTTTTTT. This gives the protein CASRPSFANTGELFF.